This TCR beta chain was recovered during a study of blood T cells in healthy people across ages. Comments on this clonotype: Its cognate antigen is unknown.

Findings of the study overall: Both naive CD4+ cell counts and diversity were greater in long-lived donors than in aged donors. It was found that TCR beta diversity correlated strongly with the percentage of naive T cells.

Germline V gene data show CDR1 as SQVTM and CDR2 as ANQGSEA. The CDR3 runs 13 residues. J lost 4 bases, V lost 8 bases, and 6 bases had no gene match. Sample-barcoded 5' priming and a J-beta primer mix drove a second PCR of about 7 to 12 cycles. Via MiXCR, TCRdb re-called the 5' RACE reads, giving one row per CDR3 protein. The sample has hundreds of thousands of distinct CDR3 sequences, about a third seen once. Material: blood. The sequence was collected from a woman older than 75 in good health. J is TRBJ2-1 and V is TRBV29-1; 9 nucleotides align to TRBD2. The CDR3 region has the DNA TGCAGCCTCCGGCGGGGGGGATACAATGAGCAGTTCTTC. Protein: CSLRRGGYNEQFF.